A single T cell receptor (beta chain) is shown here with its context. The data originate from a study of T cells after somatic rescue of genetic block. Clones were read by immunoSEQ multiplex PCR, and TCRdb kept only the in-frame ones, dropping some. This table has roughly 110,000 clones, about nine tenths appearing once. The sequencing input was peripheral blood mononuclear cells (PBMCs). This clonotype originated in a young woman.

The CDR3 protein is CASSKGLAGYDEQFF. For the CDR3, the DNA is TGCGCCAGCAGCAAGGGACTAGCCGGGTACGATGAGCAGTTCTTC. The chain carries TRBV5-1 and TRBJ2-1; TRBD2 matches 9 bases. The junction had 10 bases not matched to a gene; V was cut back by 4 bases and J by 8 bases. Germline V gene lookup returns CDR1 SGHRS and CDR2 YFSETQ. This CDR3 comprises 15 residues.